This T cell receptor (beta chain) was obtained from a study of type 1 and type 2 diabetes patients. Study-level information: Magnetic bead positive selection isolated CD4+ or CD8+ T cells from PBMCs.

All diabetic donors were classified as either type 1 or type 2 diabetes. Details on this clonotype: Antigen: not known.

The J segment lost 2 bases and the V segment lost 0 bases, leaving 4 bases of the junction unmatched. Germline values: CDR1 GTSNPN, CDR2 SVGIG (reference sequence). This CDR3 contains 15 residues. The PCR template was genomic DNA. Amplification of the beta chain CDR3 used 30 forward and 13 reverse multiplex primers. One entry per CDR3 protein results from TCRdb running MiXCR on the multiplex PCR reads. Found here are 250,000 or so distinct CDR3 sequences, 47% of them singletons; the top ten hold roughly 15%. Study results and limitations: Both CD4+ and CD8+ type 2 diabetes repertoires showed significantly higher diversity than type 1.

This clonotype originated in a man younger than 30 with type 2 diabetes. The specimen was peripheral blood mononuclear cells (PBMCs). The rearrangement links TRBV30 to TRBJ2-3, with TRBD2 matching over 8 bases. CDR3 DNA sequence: TGTGCCTGGAGTGTACTAGCGGCCCACACAGATACGCAGTATTTT. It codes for CAWSVLAAHTDTQYF.